Presented here are 24 T cell receptor beta chains from one specimen sequenced in a study of PD-1 blockade in mismatch repair-deficient tumors. The table came from immunoSEQ multiplex PCR; TCRdb's copy has only in-frame clones and leaves some out. The data hold some 48,000 clones, with over 75% observed a single time. Sequences were derived from peripheral blood, sampled about 20 weeks after starting pembrolizumab. These receptors were collected from an adult with mismatch repair-deficient cancer.

V gene TRBV10-3 combines with J gene TRBJ2-7, with 8 bases matching TRBD1. The CDR3 spans 13 residues. J gave up 5 bases and V 7 bases, and 7 bases lay outside the gene matches. Per the germline V gene, CDR1 is ENHRY and CDR2 is SYGVKD. CDR3 nucleotide sequence: TGTGCCATCACAGGACAGGGTTTGGACGAGCAGTACTTC. It encodes CAITGQGLDEQYF.

V usage is TRBV5-8 and J usage is TRBJ2-1; D is ambiguous. CDR1 is SGHTS and CDR2 is YDEGEE in the germline V gene. Trimming shortened V by 2 bases and J by 2 bases, and 8 bases separated the two germline ends. This CDR3 is 14 amino acids long. The chain's CDR3 is CASSLGSAYNEQFF. CDR3 nucleotides: TGTGCCAGCAGCTTAGGGTCGGCCTACAATGAGCAGTTCTTC.

The chain recombines TRBV11-2 with TRBJ2-1; D possibly corresponds to TRBD2 (6 bases). The V and J ends lost 2 bases and 3 bases respectively, with 17 bases between them. CDR3 length: 17 amino acids. Germline V gene sequence: CDR1 SGHAT, CDR2 FQNNGV. In nucleotides, the CDR3 is TGTGCCAGCAGCTTATATAGTGGAGGGCCATTCTACAATGAGCAGTTCTTC. Its translation: CASSLYSGGPFYNEQFF.

The rearrangement uses TRBV11-2 and TRBJ2-7; no definite D call. V shed 5 bases and J shed 2 bases, with 16 bases lying between them. This CDR3 region has 15 residues. Germline values: CDR1 SGHAT, CDR2 FQNNGV. CDR3 bases: TGTGCCAGCAGCCTGCCCTTCGGGCCCGCCTACGAGCAGTACTTC. This sequence encodes CASSLPFGPAYEQYF.

This sequence joins TRBV7-3 and TRBJ2-2; D gene unclear. The germline V gene encodes CDR1 SGHTA and CDR2 FQGTGA. V gave up 2 bases and J gave up 3 bases, with 4 bases separating them. The CDR3 is 13 amino acids. For the CDR3, the DNA is TGTGCCAGCAGCTTAGGATACACCGGGGAGCTGTTTTTT. As protein: CASSLGYTGELFF.

In this sample, this clone turned up once. The gene calls are TRBV6-5 and TRBJ1-2; 9 bases are a match to TRBD1. Trimming at V came to 10 bases and at J to 7 bases, leaving 16 bases not matched to a gene. Germline V gene lookup returns CDR1 MNHEY and CDR2 SVGAGI. The CDR3 runs to 15 residues. This chain's CDR3 is CATINSQGAYGGYTF. The CDR3 DNA sequence: TGTGCCACTATTAACTCACAGGGGGCCTATGGTGGCTACACCTTC.

This clone was found a few times. The V and J genes are TRBV25-1 and TRBJ2-7; TRBD1 is a possible D gene (6 bases). The CDR3 is made up of 14 amino acids. Trimming took 7 bases from V and 5 from J, leaving 18 bases between them. Germline CDR1 is MGHDK and CDR2 is SYGVNS. The CDR3 bases are TGTGCCAGCACCGCACCGGGACAAGTACACGAGCAGTACTTC. This codes for CASTAPGQVHEQYF.

This chain connects TRBV7-8 to TRBJ2-7; TRBD2 agrees at 9 bases. The CDR3 runs 15 residues. Trimming removed 5 bases from V and 3 bases from J; junction bases left unmatched: 8. CDR1 and CDR2 (germline): SGHVS, FQNEAQ. CDR3 amino acids: CASSPRNSGSYEQYF. CDR3 nucleotide sequence: TGTGCCAGCAGCCCCCGAAATAGCGGGAGCTACGAGCAGTACTTC.

The rearrangement links TRBV29-1 to TRBJ2-1, with 7 bases that match TRBD2. There are 15 residues in the CDR3. The J segment lost 0 bases and the V segment lost 7 bases, leaving 9 bases of the junction unmatched. Germline lookup yields CDR1 SQVTM and CDR2 ANQGSEA. The CDR3 here is CSALGGRISYNEQFF. For the CDR3, the DNA is TGCAGCGCCTTGGGGGGGAGGATCTCCTACAATGAGCAGTTCTTC.

V is TRBV7-9 and J is TRBJ2-3, with a possible D match to TRBD1 (5 bases). V gave up 3 bases and J gave up 0 bases, with 19 bases separating them. CDR3 length: 18 residues. In germline, CDR1 is SEHNR, CDR2 FQNEAQ (reference sequence). The CDR3 bases are TGTGCCAGCAGCTTGAAAGGCCCTAGGGGCCCTAGCACAGATACGCAGTATTTT. Its protein product is CASSLKGPRGPSTDTQYF.

CDR3 protein: CASRAPGNNEQFF. The CDR3 DNA sequence: TGTGCCAGCAGAGCTCCCGGGAACAATGAGCAGTTCTTC. The chain combines TRBV6-1 with TRBJ2-1; possibly TRBD2 for D (5 bases). This CDR3 has 13 residues. CDR1 MNHNS and CDR2 SASEGT come from the germline V gene. Deletions cut 6 bases from V and 5 bases from J, with 11 bases between.

This chain uses TRBV9 with TRBJ1-1; the match to TRBD1 covers 7 bases. Looked up from germline, CDR1 is SGDLS and CDR2 is YYNGEE. The CDR3 extends over 14 amino acids. Losses at the gene ends were 1 base for V and 4 bases for J; bases not matched to a gene: 4. CDR3 DNA: TGTGCCAGCAGCGTATCAGGGGGGGCCACTGAAGCTTTCTTT. Its protein product is CASSVSGGATEAFF. Full variable domain (rest looked up from reference TRBV9 and TRBJ1-1): DSGVTQTPKHLITATGQRVTLRCSPRSGDLSVYWYQQSLDQGLQFLIQYYNGEERAKGNILERFSAQQFPDLHSELNLSSLELGDSALYFCASSVSGGATEAFFGQGTRLTVV.

This clone was counted only a few times. The chain carries TRBV27 and TRBJ1-1, with D unclear. CDR1 is MNHEY, CDR2 SMNVEV, per germline (reference sequence). This CDR3 region has 11 residues. The ends were cut back, 6 bases at V and 1 base at J, with 3 bases in the middle. The CDR3 DNA follows: TGTGCCAGCAGGGGGAACACTGAAGCTTTCTTT. This codes for CASRGNTEAFF.

V usage is TRBV20-1 and J usage is TRBJ2-1, with D unclear. Trimming stripped 2 bases from V and 10 bases from J, with 9 bases between. CDR3 length: 11 amino acids. The germline gives CDR1 DFQATT, CDR2 SNEGSKA (reference sequence). The CDR3 protein is CSARTPVEQFF. In DNA form, the CDR3 reads TGCAGTGCTAGAACTCCGGTAGAGCAGTTCTTC.

V is TRBV19 and J is TRBJ2-2; no reliable D call. This CDR3 is built from 13 residues. Trimming removed 6 bases from V and 5 bases from J, with 10 bases in between. Germline V gives CDR1 LNHDA, CDR2 SQIVND (reference sequence). DNA for the CDR3: TGTGCCAGTAGGGATAGGTGGACCGGGGAGCTGTTTTTT. This gives the protein CASRDRWTGELFF.

This clone was recorded once. The chain combines TRBV29-1 with TRBJ2-5; 10 nucleotides agree with TRBD2. CDR1 SQVTM and CDR2 ANQGSEA come from the germline V gene. V was clipped by 2 bases and J by 2 bases; unmatched bases: 5. The CDR3 totals 15 residues. Here the CDR3 DNA reads TGCAGCGTTGAACGACTAGCGGGCCAACAAGAGACCCAGTACTTC. It encodes CSVERLAGQQETQYF.

This clone has a single count. This chain joins TRBV7-9 and TRBJ1-1, with D uncertain. The CDR3 is made up of 13 amino acids. Germline values: CDR1 SEHNR, CDR2 FQNEAQ (reference sequence). Trimming took off 4 bases at V and 1 base at J, with 7 bases between the two ends. CDR3 nucleotides: TGTGCCAGCAGCTCCGGGCGGAACACTGAAGCTTTCTTT. This encodes CASSSGRNTEAFF.

V is TRBV10-1 and J is TRBJ2-2, with D perhaps TRBD2 (6 bases). The germline CDR1 and CDR2 sequences are WNHNN and SYGVQD (reference sequence). The CDR3 is 15 amino acids. The germline V and J ends were trimmed by 3 bases and 4 bases, with 12 bases remaining between them. The CDR3 reads CASSEGGRSTGELFF. Written as DNA, the CDR3 is TGCGCCAGCAGTGAAGGTGGGAGGAGCACCGGGGAGCTGTTTTTT.

V usage is TRBV6-6 and J usage is TRBJ1-4; D is possibly TRBD1 (6 bases). Deletions cut 4 bases from V and 8 bases from J, with 17 bases between. CDR1 is MNHNY, CDR2 SVGAGI, per germline (reference sequence). The CDR3 runs to 15 residues. CDR3 in DNA: TGTGCCAGCAGTTTTGAGCAGGGGAGAGGGGAAAAACTGTTTTTT. Translated, it gives CASSFEQGRGEKLFF.

This CDR3 is CASSQDEGASGELFF. The CDR3 DNA sequence: TGTGCCAGCAGCCAAGATGAGGGGGCATCCGGGGAGCTGTTTTTT. The chain uses TRBV14 and TRBJ2-2; 7 bases are a match to TRBD1. Germline CDR1 reads SGHDN; CDR2 reads FVKESK. V shed 0 bases and J 6 bases; nucleotides not matched to a gene: 4. The CDR3 length is 15 residues.

The J gene is TRBJ1-2, the V gene TRBV19; no reliable D call. The CDR3 totals 16 residues. Germline V gene lookup returns CDR1 LNHDA and CDR2 SQIVND (reference sequence). The germline V and J ends were trimmed by 1 base and 0 bases, with 12 bases remaining between them. The CDR3 here is CASSIVQNPTNYGYTF. The CDR3 coding sequence is TGTGCCAGTAGTATAGTCCAAAACCCAACTAACTATGGCTACACCTTC.

The chain couples TRBV6-6 to TRBJ2-3; D gene ambiguous. The germline gives CDR1 MNHNY, CDR2 SVGAGI (reference sequence). V lost 6 bases, J lost 0 bases, and 10 bases lay in between. CDR3 length: 14 amino acids. CDR3 loop: CASSLWTSTDTQYF. In DNA form, the CDR3 reads TGTGCCAGCAGCCTGTGGACCAGCACAGATACGCAGTATTTT.

CDR3 DNA: TGTGCCAGCAGCTCAGCCGGGGGCCCGGGTGGCTACACCTTC. Translated, it gives CASSSAGGPGGYTF. The genes are TRBV7-3 and TRBJ1-2; D is possibly TRBD1 (6 bases). Deletions cut 4 bases from V and 7 bases from J, with 16 bases between. The germline V gene encodes CDR1 SGHTA and CDR2 FQGTGA. The CDR3 has 14 residues.

The chain carries TRBV2 and TRBJ2-4; D may be TRBD1 (6 bases). In germline, CDR1 is SNHLY, CDR2 FYNNEI. The CDR3 has 17 residues. V was trimmed by 4 bases and J by 3 bases, leaving 19 bases between them. The CDR3 sequence: CASSVSRAGVGKNIQYF. In DNA, the CDR3 is TGTGCCAGCAGTGTTTCCCGCGCAGGGGTGGGCAAAAACATTCAGTACTTC.